Listed below are T cell receptor beta chains from one sample, sequenced in a study of blood T cell repertoires in COVID-19. The protocol was immunoSEQ multiplex PCR, while the TCRdb copy is restricted to in-frame clones and leaves out a portion. The table lists tens of thousands of clones, approximately 87% of them singletons. Sequenced material: peripheral blood. Every receptor here comes from a human donor in a cohort sampled during active COVID-19. The CDR3 runs from the conserved cysteine through the conserved F or W. The order of the fields is J gene, D gene, clone size, V gene, CDR3 protein, CDR3 DNA. A D gene is named only where the DNA matches it firmly. Clone sizes are given selectively: once, few, many, or a class where the clone is expanded.

>TRBJ2-7|.|.|TRBV30
CAWSSGVGGEQYF
TGTGCCTGGAGTTCAGGAGTTGGAGGCGAGCAGTACTTC
>TRBJ2-7|TRBD2|.|TRBV7-8
CASSKPSGGEYEQYF
TGTGCCAGCAGCAAACCAAGCGGGGGAGAGTACGAGCAGTACTTC
>TRBJ2-1|.|.|TRBV5-4
CASSLMRGYNEQFF
TGTGCCAGCAGCTTGATGCGGGGATACAATGAGCAGTTCTTC
>TRBJ2-1|.|.|TRBV28
CASKGGPYNEQFF
TGTGCCAGCAAAGGCGGGCCCTACAATGAGCAGTTCTTC
>TRBJ2-3|.|.|TRBV18
CASSPRAGRSTDTQYF
TGTGCCAGCTCACCACGGGCAGGGAGGAGCACAGATACGCAGTATTTT
>TRBJ2-5|TRBD1|.|TRBV15
CATSRDRGEETQYF
TGTGCCACCAGCAGGGACAGGGGGGAAGAGACCCAGTACTTC
>TRBJ2-7|.|.|TRBV7-2
CASSNQGWSYEQYF
TGTGCCAGCAGCAACCAGGGATGGAGTTACGAGCAGTACTTC
>TRBJ1-1|.|.|TRBV6-5
CANRLGGNTEAFF
TGTGCCAACCGACTCGGGGGGAACACTGAAGCTTTCTTT
>TRBJ1-2|.|.|TRBV6-5
CVASGTFGYTF
TGTGTCGCAAGCGGGACTTTTGGCTACACCTTC
>TRBJ1-4|TRBD1|.|TRBV5-4
CASSVQGVGEKLFF
TGTGCCAGCAGCGTCCAGGGGGTTGGAGAAAAACTGTTTTTT
>TRBJ2-7|.|.|TRBV5-1
CASSFFSVEYEQYF
TGCGCCAGCAGCTTTTTCTCTGTTGAGTACGAGCAGTACTTC
>TRBJ1-5|.|few|TRBV27
CASSLRGRSQPQHF
TGTGCCAGCAGTTTACGCGGCAGAAGTCAGCCCCAGCATTTT
>TRBJ1-5|.|.|TRBV12-3/TRBV12-4
CASSWGGNQPQHF
TGTGCCAGCAGCTGGGGGGGGAATCAGCCCCAGCATTTT
>TRBJ2-2|.|.|TRBV11-2
CASSRGYQNTGELFF
TGTGCCAGCAGCAGGGGCTACCAGAACACCGGGGAGCTGTTTTTT
>TRBJ2-7|TRBD2|once|TRBV29-1
CSVDRVAGSGYEQYF
TGCAGCGTTGATAGGGTAGCGGGGAGCGGCTACGAGCAGTACTTC
>TRBJ2-7|TRBD2|.|TRBV3-1/TRBV3-2
CASSQGGGRASSYEQYF
TGTGCCAGCAGCCAAGGGGGGGGTAGGGCCTCCTCCTACGAGCAGTACTTC
>TRBJ1-6|TRBD1|.|TRBV27
CASSYRTGTISPLHF
TGTGCCAGCAGTTATAGGACAGGGACTATTTCACCCCTCCACTTT
>TRBJ1-1|.|.|TRBV30
CAWKGNNLFSAEAFF
TGTGCCTGGAAGGGGAATAACCTGTTCAGCGCTGAAGCTTTCTTT
>TRBJ1-3|.|.|TRBV4-1
CASSQVGFDSGAIYF
TGCGCCAGCAGCCAAGTGGGGTTTGACTCAGGGGCCATATATTTT
>TRBJ2-5|.|.|TRBV25-1
CASSVGTAEETQYF
TGTGCCAGCAGTGTAGGAACAGCCGAAGAGACCCAGTACTTC
>TRBJ2-2|TRBD1|.|TRBV2
CASSEAKTGSANTGELFF
TGTGCCAGCAGTGAAGCGAAGACAGGGTCTGCGAACACCGGGGAGCTGTTTTTT
>TRBJ1-3|.|.|TRBV4-3
CASSQTPGNTIYF
TGCGCCAGCAGCCAAACTCCCGGAAACACCATATATTTT
>TRBJ1-1|TRBD1|.|TRBV9
CASSVADRGTEAFF
TGTGCCAGCAGCGTAGCGGACAGGGGGACTGAAGCTTTCTTT
>TRBJ1-5|.|.|TRBV7-7
CASSKGSDQPQHF
TGTGCTAGCAGCAAAGGCAGCGATCAGCCCCAGCATTTT
>TRBJ1-6|TRBD1|.|TRBV18
CASSPRTGGNGSLHF
TGTGCCAGCTCACCACGAACAGGGGGAAATGGTTCCCTCCACTTT
>TRBJ1-2|.|.|TRBV4-1
CASSPAGFNGYTF
TGCGCCAGCAGCCCCGCGGGATTCAATGGCTACACCTTC